Shown below are 25 T cell receptor beta chains from a single sample sequenced in a study of CD8 T cells in Susac syndrome. With random hexamers, reverse transcription was performed on roughly 0.5 to 1 ug of RNA. TCRdb re-called the immunoSEQ multiplex PCR reads with MiXCR, one entry per CDR3 protein. The sample carries roughly 200,000 distinct CDR3 sequences, approximately 94% recorded once. The sample consisted of CD4+ T cells from PBMCs. The receptors come from a human donor with Susac syndrome.

The chain couples TRBV24-1 to TRBJ2-1; TRBD1 or TRBD2 may be the D gene (5 bases each). Trimming removed 9 bases at V and 6 bases at J, with 14 bases between. The CDR3 runs 13 residues. Germline lookup yields CDR1 KGHDR and CDR2 SFDVKD. The CDR3 is CATSGKGINEQFF. The DNA of the CDR3 is TGTGCCACCTCGGGGAAGGGGATCAATGAGCAGTTCTTC.

The V gene is TRBV6-2 or TRBV6-3, the J gene TRBJ2-7, with D perhaps TRBD2 (6 bases). CDR1 MNHEY and CDR2 SVGEGT come from the germline V gene. V lost 6 bases to trimming and J lost 5 bases, with 20 bases between them. The CDR3 extends over 15 amino acids. CDR3 DNA: TGTGCCAGCAGCGCCGGAGGGCGGTCGAGGGACGAGCAGTACTTC. Protein: CASSAGGRSRDEQYF.

The genes are TRBV18 and TRBJ2-7; TRBD2 might be the D (6 bases). CDR1 and CDR2 (germline): KGHSH, LQKENI. The CDR3 consists of 14 residues. V was trimmed by 2 bases and J by 2 bases, leaving 10 bases between them. Here the CDR3 reads CASSPGRRTYEQYF. The CDR3, as DNA: TGTGCCAGCTCACCAGGGAGGCGGACCTACGAGCAGTACTTC.

The genes are TRBV12-3 or TRBV12-4 and TRBJ2-3, with 8 bases lining up with TRBD2. The CDR3 is 15 residues long. V shed 5 bases, J shed 1 base, and the junction held 5 bases outside the gene matches. The CDR3 region is CASSPGRGGTDTQYF. Here the CDR3 DNA reads TGTGCCAGCAGTCCCGGGAGGGGGGGCACAGATACGCAGTATTTT.

J is TRBJ1-2 and V is TRBV25-1, with D hard to call. Trimming cost V 4 bases and J 8 bases, with 14 bases left between them. Germline CDR1 is MGHDK and CDR2 is SYGVNS. CDR3 length equals 13 residues. The CDR3 spells CASSAGGTFGYTF. Here the CDR3 DNA reads TGTGCCAGCAGTGCGGGCGGCACCTTCGGCTACACCTTC.

This clonotype has a single count. J is TRBJ2-5 and V is TRBV3-1; D is uncertain. Germline V gene data show CDR1 as LGHDT and CDR2 as YNNKEL (reference sequence). The CDR3 length is 15 residues. V gave up 2 bases and J gave up 0 bases, with 10 bases separating them. In DNA form, the CDR3 reads TGTGCCAGCAGCCAACGCGCTGGGTACCAAGAGACCCAGTACTTC. Amino acids: CASSQRAGYQETQYF.

CDR3 sequence reads: CASSPKTGASFYGYTF. Here the CDR3 DNA reads TGTGCCAGCAGCCCTAAGACAGGGGCCTCCTTCTATGGCTACACCTTC. V usage is TRBV12-3 or TRBV12-4 and J usage is TRBJ1-2; 8 bases map to TRBD1. The CDR3 spans 16 residues. V lost 6 bases to trimming and J lost 4 bases; unmatched junction nucleotides: 13.

The chain uses TRBV30 and TRBJ2-5; TRBD1 is a possible D gene (6 bases). This CDR3 is built from 11 residues. Germline V gene sequence: CDR1 GTSNPN, CDR2 SVGIG (reference sequence). With 5 bases removed from V and 2 bases from J, the gap between germline ends came to 6 bases. CDR3 sequence: CAWGQQETQYF. The CDR3 DNA reads as TGTGCCTGGGGACAGCAAGAGACCCAGTACTTC.

The chain links TRBV3-1 to TRBJ1-2; D may be TRBD1 (5 bases). In germline, CDR1 is LGHDT, CDR2 YNNKEL (reference sequence). V lost 4 bases, J lost 8 bases, and 14 bases lay in between. The CDR3 totals 13 residues. The DNA for the CDR3 is TGTGCCAGCAGCCCTCAGGGACGGATGGGCTACACCTTC. It specifies CASSPQGRMGYTF.

This clonotype appeared once. The chain combines TRBV20-1 with TRBJ1-5; D is unresolved. This CDR3 is 11 amino acids long. V shed 0 bases and J shed 14 bases, with 11 bases lying between them. CDR1 is DFQATT and CDR2 is SNEGSKA in the germline V gene (reference sequence). CDR3: CSARDRILEHF. The DNA of the CDR3 is TGCAGTGCTAGAGATAGGATCTTGGAGCATTTT.

The chain uses TRBV12-3 or TRBV12-4 and TRBJ1-2; tentatively, D is TRBD1 (6 bases). The CDR3 loop spans 14 amino acids. Trimming stripped 1 base from V and 4 bases from J, with 10 bases between. The CDR3 spells CASSLGGRGYGYTF. CDR3 nucleotide sequence: TGTGCCAGCAGTTTAGGGGGGCGCGGCTATGGCTACACCTTC.

The chain employs TRBV5-1 and TRBJ2-7; D tentatively fits TRBD1 or TRBD2 (5 bases each). The CDR3 is 14 residues long. V lost 3 bases, J lost 3 bases, and 13 bases lay in between. Per the germline V gene, CDR1 is SGHRS and CDR2 is YFSETQ. CDR3 bases: TGCGCCAGCAGCTCCGGGCCTGGGGGCTACGAGCAGTACTTC. As protein: CASSSGPGGYEQYF.

This clonotype was counted a single time. The V gene is TRBV23-1, the J gene TRBJ2-5, with unresolved D. TRBV23-1 is annotated as an ORF whose role is uncertain. This CDR3 region has 12 residues. V was clipped by 5 bases and J by 2 bases, with 6 bases between them. The CDR3 nucleotides are TGCGCCAGCAGTGATCGACAAGAGACCCAGTACTTC. As protein: CASSDRQETQYF.

V gene TRBV15 combines with J gene TRBJ2-3, with unresolved D. Germline loops: CDR1 LNHNV, CDR2 YYDKDF (reference sequence). The V and J ends lost 2 bases and 6 bases respectively, with 12 bases between them. The CDR3 runs to 14 residues. The CDR3 region is CATSRRGYTDTQYF. The CDR3 bases are TGTGCCACCAGCAGACGCGGTTACACTGATACGCAGTATTTT.

V is TRBV7-8 and J is TRBJ2-3; tentatively, D is TRBD2 (7 bases). The CDR3 consists of 15 residues. V was clipped by 6 bases and J by 1 base, with 14 bases between them. Germline values: CDR1 SGHVS, CDR2 FQNEAQ. In DNA form, the CDR3 reads TGTGCCAGCAGAACGGGGGGCAGACGCACAGATACGCAGTATTTT. Its protein product is CASRTGGRRTDTQYF.

The V gene is TRBV28, the J gene TRBJ1-4; possibly TRBD1 for D (5 bases). The CDR3 spans 14 residues. The germline V gene has CDR1 MDHEN and CDR2 SYDVKM. Trimming cost V 3 bases and J 5 bases, with 10 bases left between them. CDR3 sequence (DNA): TGTGCCAGCAGTTTGGGGCGGGGAAATGAAAAACTGTTTTTT. Protein sequence: CASSLGRGNEKLFF.

The gene calls are TRBV20-1 and TRBJ2-7, with 10 bases matching TRBD2. This CDR3 has 14 residues. Germline V gene data show CDR1 as DFQATT and CDR2 as SNEGSKA (reference sequence). The V gene end was trimmed by 5 bases and the J gene end by 1 base; junction bases not matched to a gene: 5. The CDR3 DNA reads TGCAGTGCTTTCGGGACTAGCGAGTCCTACGAGCAGTACTTC. This gives the protein CSAFGTSESYEQYF.

This chain uses TRBV7-2 with TRBJ2-3; perhaps TRBD1 as D (6 bases). CDR3 length: 14 amino acids. In germline, CDR1 is SGHTA, CDR2 FQGNSA. The V end was cut by 3 bases, the J end by 4 bases, with 11 bases between. DNA of the CDR3: TGTGCCAGCAGCTTCGGACAGTACTCAGATACGCAGTATTTT. Amino acids: CASSFGQYSDTQYF.

The chain carries TRBV4-2 and TRBJ2-7; D call uncertain. The CDR3 loop spans 16 amino acids. Trimming took off 0 bases at V and 2 bases at J, with 14 bases between the two ends. CDR1 and CDR2 from the germline V gene are LGHNA and YNFKEQ. The CDR3 spells CASSQEGRSLTYEQYF. Here the CDR3 DNA reads TGTGCCAGCAGCCAAGAAGGTCGTAGTCTGACCTACGAGCAGTACTTC.

J is TRBJ1-6 and V is TRBV9; tentative D call: TRBD1 (6 bases). Germline V gives CDR1 SGDLS, CDR2 YYNGEE. There are 13 residues in the CDR3. Trimming removed 4 bases from V and 15 bases from J, with 17 bases in between. The CDR3 DNA follows: TGTGCCAGCAGCTCTGGGACATCGGAGGTCCTCCACTTT. This sequence encodes CASSSGTSEVLHF.

V and J are TRBV7-2 and TRBJ1-4; no reliable D call. Germline CDR1 and CDR2: SGHTA and FQGNSA. Trimming stripped 1 base from V and 6 bases from J, with 9 bases between. This CDR3 comprises 14 residues. The CDR3 loop is CASSLGGSYEKLFF. The CDR3 DNA sequence: TGTGCCAGCAGCTTAGGGGGATCGTATGAAAAACTGTTTTTT.

V and J are TRBV6-5 and TRBJ1-1; D perhaps matches TRBD1 (6 bases). Germline CDR1 reads MNHEY; CDR2 reads SVGAGI. CDR3 length: 11 residues. Between the trimmed V and J ends, which lost 8 bases and 11 bases, there was a span of 15 bases. The CDR3 protein is CASAKQGMAFF. The CDR3 DNA follows: TGTGCCAGCGCTAAACAGGGAATGGCTTTCTTT.

The chain carries TRBV3-1 and TRBJ2-6; weak D call: TRBD1 (7 bases). The CDR3 contains 18 residues. V shed 5 bases and J shed 0 bases, with 17 bases lying between them. Germline values: CDR1 LGHDT, CDR2 YNNKEL (reference sequence). CDR3 DNA sequence: TGTGCCAGCAGCTTTCGACAGGGAGGCTTCTCTGGGGCCAACGTCCTGACTTTC. It yields the protein CASSFRQGGFSGANVLTF.

The chain recombines TRBV7-3 with TRBJ2-1, with D perhaps TRBD1 (6 bases). The CDR3 is made up of 14 amino acids. V was shortened by 4 bases and J by 7 bases, with 14 bases between the two germline ends. Germline-derived CDR1 and CDR2 are SGHTA and FQGTGA. CDR3 in DNA: TGTGCCAGCAGCTGGGTCCAGGGGCGGAATGAGCAGTTCTTC. Translated, it gives CASSWVQGRNEQFF.

The chain has TRBV29-1 and TRBJ1-1; D is uncertain. The germline V gene encodes CDR1 SQVTM and CDR2 ANQGSEA. The CDR3 contains 12 residues. V lost 7 bases and J lost 0, with 9 bases in between. CDR3 sequence reads: CSASTVNTEAFF. CDR3 coding DNA: TGCAGCGCTTCTACGGTGAACACTGAAGCTTTCTTT. The complete variable domain, with remaining parts taken from reference TRBV29-1 and TRBJ1-1, reads SAVISQKPSRDICQRGTSLTIQCQVDSQVTMMFWYRQQPGQSLTLIATANQGSEATYESGFVIDKFPISRPNLTFSTLTVSNMSPEDSSIYLCSASTVNTEAFFGQGTRLTVV.